One sample yielded the 12 T cell receptor beta chains listed below, sequenced in a study of glioma-infiltrating T cells. TCR alpha and beta CDR3 regions were amplified from RNA using iRepertoire nested multiplex PCR. One entry per CDR3 protein results from TCRdb running MiXCR on the multiplex PCR reads. The data show over 100,000 distinct CDR3 sequences, 20% to 30% seen once. The sample consisted of glioma tissue, nonneoplastic brain tissue, or PBMCs (not recorded which). These receptors were taken from a human donor with low-grade glioma or glioblastoma, undergoing nonglioma brain surgery, or in good health (not recorded which).

This chain joins TRBV14 and TRBJ1-1; no firm D call. Trimming took 8 bases from V and 0 from J, leaving 16 bases between them. The CDR3 is 15 residues long. Germline CDR1 and CDR2: SGHDN and FVKESK. This CDR3 reads CASGRGETMNTEAFF. In DNA, the CDR3 is TGTGCCAGCGGAAGAGGAGAAACGATGAACACTGAAGCTTTCTTT.

This clonotype occurred once. A much larger clone differs by one base, so this may be a read error. This chain links TRBV9 with TRBJ1-6; D possibly corresponds to TRBD1 (6 bases). The CDR3 totals 15 residues. The V gene's germline CDR1 is SGDLS and CDR2 YYNGEE. CDR3 bases: TGTGTCAGCAGCCTCCGACAGGACAATAATTCACCCCTCCACTTT. Amino acids: CVSSLRQDNNSPLHF.

Ten or more counts support this clonotype. This chain connects TRBV20-1 to TRBJ1-6; D ambiguous. The V gene lost 0 bases and the J gene lost 8 bases, with 8 bases spanning the gap. CDR1 is DFQATT, CDR2 SNEGSKA, per germline (reference sequence). The CDR3 consists of 13 residues. The CDR3 loop reads CSAREQLHSPLHF. The CDR3 DNA reads as TGCAGTGCTAGAGAACAGCTTCATTCACCCCTCCACTTT.

This clonotype has at least ten counts. The chain recombines TRBV28 with TRBJ1-2; maybe TRBD1 (6 bases). The CDR3 is 13 amino acids. The germline gives CDR1 MDHEN, CDR2 SYDVKM. Trimming took 5 bases from V and 8 from J, leaving 15 bases between them. CDR3: CASSPGTLVGYTF. The CDR3, as DNA: TGTGCCAGCAGTCCCGGGACATTAGTCGGCTACACCTTC.

This clonotype was seen ten or more times. The rearrangement uses TRBV4-3 and TRBJ1-2, with TRBD1 as a possible D gene (5 bases). CDR1 is LGHNA and CDR2 is YSLEER in the germline V gene. Between the trimmed V and J ends, which lost 0 bases and 4 bases, there was a span of 9 bases. CDR3 length: 14 residues. CDR3 protein: CASSQDGRGYGYTF. In nucleotides, the CDR3 is TGCGCCAGCAGCCAAGATGGAAGGGGCTATGGCTACACCTTC.

A note on this clonotype: With a much larger clone just one base away, this may be a read error. The chain is built from TRBV9 and TRBJ1-1; no clear D. The CDR3 consists of 13 residues. Germline loops: CDR1 SGDLS, CDR2 YYNGEE. Trimming stripped 4 bases from V and 6 bases from J, with 13 bases between. The CDR3 bases are TGTGCCAGCAGCCCCGAGGGTAACGCTGAAGCTTTCTTT. It specifies CASSPEGNAEAFF. Full variable domain (missing parts from reference TRBV9 and TRBJ1-1): DSGVTQTPKHLITATGQRVTLRCSPRSGDLSVYWYQQSLDQGLQFLIQYYNGEERAKGNILERFSAQQFPDLHSELNLSSLELGDSALYFCASSPEGNAEAFFGQGTRLTVV.

This chain uses TRBV28 with TRBJ2-7; D possibly corresponds to TRBD2 (6 bases). V was cut by 2 bases and J by 2 bases, with 10 bases left in between. Germline-derived CDR1 and CDR2 are MDHEN and SYDVKM. The CDR3 consists of 14 residues. CDR3 sequence reads: CASSLGSGAYEQYF. CDR3 coding DNA: TGTGCCAGCAGTTTAGGTAGCGGCGCCTACGAGCAGTACTTC.

In its sample, this clonotype was seen a few times. The chain recombines TRBV5-5 with TRBJ2-7; a weak D match, TRBD1 (6 bases). CDR3 length: 13 residues. V was shortened by 4 bases and J by 1 base, with 9 bases between the two germline ends. Germline CDR1 reads SGHKS; CDR2 reads YYEKEE (reference sequence). The DNA for the CDR3 is TGTGCCAGCAGCGGTGGACAGTCCTACGAGCAGTACTTC. Amino acids: CASSGGQSYEQYF.

The J gene is TRBJ1-3, the V gene TRBV12-3 or TRBV12-4; D gene unclear. The V end lost 6 bases, the J end lost 10 bases, and 22 bases lay between the germline ends. The CDR3 sequence is 15 residues long. The CDR3, as DNA: TGTGCCAGCAGCAGCGGCCCAATCGGTTGGGGAACCATATATTTT. Translated, it gives CASSSGPIGWGTIYF.

This clonotype was counted at least ten times. The chain carries TRBV12-3 or TRBV12-4 and TRBJ1-2; 8 bases fit TRBD1. The CDR3 has 15 amino acids. The V segment lost 4 bases and the J segment 4 bases; nucleotides outside the gene matches: 8. CDR3 residues: CASSSRTGTGYGYTF. The CDR3 coding sequence is TGTGCCAGCAGTTCAAGGACAGGGACGGGCTATGGCTACACCTTC.

This clonotype was observed many times. The genes are TRBV7-2 and TRBJ2-7; D gene unclear. Trimming cost V 3 bases and J 3 bases, with 3 bases left between them. The CDR3 has 11 residues. CDR1 is SGHTA and CDR2 is FQGNSA in the germline V gene. CDR3 sequence reads: CASSFLYEQYF. The CDR3 coding sequence is TGTGCCAGCAGCTTCCTCTACGAGCAGTACTTC.

This clonotype was detected many times. The rearrangement joins TRBV25-1 to TRBJ2-5; 14 bases match TRBD2. The CDR3 is made up of 17 amino acids. The junction had 9 bases not matched to a gene; V was cut back by 5 bases and J by 4 bases. Germline V gives CDR1 MGHDK, CDR2 SYGVNS. The CDR3 nucleotides read TGTGCCAGCAGTCCTCGACTAGCGGGGGGGCCTGCAGAGACCCAGTACTTC. Translating gives CASSPRLAGGPAETQYF.